Listed below are T cell receptor beta chains from one sample, sequenced in a study of regulatory T cells in long-lasting Graves disease. TCRdb passed the multiplex PCR reads through MiXCR, listing each CDR3 protein once. The data contain 400,000 to 500,000 distinct CDR3 sequences, around a fifth of them singletons. Sequenced here: peripheral blood mononuclear cells (PBMCs), sampled when the disease was refractory, from a patient treated with antithyroid drugs. These receptor sequences come from a female donor with Graves disease. Both conserved end residues are part of each CDR3. Each record gives: V gene, J gene, clone size, D gene, CDR3 protein, CDR3 DNA. A D gene is named only where the DNA matches it firmly. The size of a clone is reported for some rows only, either as once, few or many, or as a class for expanded clones.

V gene: TRBV11-2; J gene: TRBJ2-7; clone size: many; D gene: -; CDR3 protein: CASSLGGGLEQYF; CDR3 DNA: TGTGCCAGCAGCTTAGGAGGGGGTTTGGAGCAGTACTTC
V gene: TRBV20-1; J gene: TRBJ2-7; clone size: -; D gene: TRBD2; CDR3 protein: CSARGPTSGTAGKYEQYF; CDR3 DNA: TGCAGTGCTAGAGGCCCGACGAGCGGGACGGCCGGAAAGTACGAGCAGTACTTC
V gene: TRBV7-9; J gene: TRBJ1-2; clone size: few; D gene: TRBD1; CDR3 protein: CASSSTIRTGDYGYTF; CDR3 DNA: TGTGCCAGCAGCTCAACAATCCGGACAGGAGACTATGGCTACACCTTC
V gene: TRBV10-3; J gene: TRBJ1-5; clone size: few; D gene: -; CDR3 protein: CAISGENSNQPQHF; CDR3 DNA: TGTGCCATCAGTGGGGAGAATAGCAATCAGCCCCAGCATTTT
V gene: TRBV7-2; J gene: TRBJ2-3; clone size: -; D gene: -; CDR3 protein: CASSLVSGRDTQYF; CDR3 DNA: TGTGCCAGCAGCTTAGTTTCCGGCCGAGATACGCAGTATTTT
V gene: TRBV27; J gene: TRBJ1-1; clone size: few; D gene: -; CDR3 protein: CASNGGYEAFF; CDR3 DNA: TGTGCCAGCAACGGTGGATATGAAGCTTTCTTT
V gene: TRBV28; J gene: TRBJ1-3; clone size: few; D gene: -; CDR3 protein: CASSWGPDSGNTIYF; CDR3 DNA: TGTGCCAGCAGTTGGGGACCGGACTCTGGAAACACCATATATTTT
V gene: TRBV27; J gene: TRBJ2-3; clone size: many; D gene: -; CDR3 protein: CASRLSSTDTQYF; CDR3 DNA: TGTGCCAGCAGGCTGAGTAGCACAGATACGCAGTATTTT
V gene: TRBV20-1; J gene: TRBJ2-6; clone size: once; D gene: -; CDR3 protein: CSAIRSSGANVLTF; CDR3 DNA: TGCAGTGCTATACGGAGCTCTGGGGCCAACGTCCTGACTTTC
V gene: TRBV29-1; J gene: TRBJ2-7; clone size: -; D gene: -; CDR3 protein: CSVETGEVYEQYF; CDR3 DNA: TGCAGCGTTGAAACAGGTGAAGTCTACGAGCAGTACTTC
V gene: TRBV12-3/TRBV12-4; J gene: TRBJ1-4; clone size: many; D gene: -; CDR3 protein: CASSLGDPEKLFF; CDR3 DNA: TGTGCCAGCAGTTTAGGGGACCCTGAAAAACTGTTTTTT
V gene: TRBV7-9; J gene: TRBJ1-1; clone size: few; D gene: -; CDR3 protein: CASFSLMNTEAFF; CDR3 DNA: TGTGCCAGCTTTTCCCTAATGAACACTGAAGCTTTCTTT
V gene: TRBV14; J gene: TRBJ1-6; clone size: few; D gene: -; CDR3 protein: CASSQEPRLTGILNSPLHF; CDR3 DNA: TGTGCCAGCAGCCAAGAACCTCGGCTAACAGGGATCCTTAATTCACCCCTCCACTTT
V gene: TRBV4-1; J gene: TRBJ1-3; clone size: few; D gene: -; CDR3 protein: CASSQGYPGAPGNTIYF; CDR3 DNA: TGCGCCAGCAGCCAAGGGTACCCGGGGGCTCCTGGAAACACCATATATTTT
V gene: TRBV28; J gene: TRBJ1-5; clone size: many; D gene: -; CDR3 protein: CASIEDGHQPQHF; CDR3 DNA: TGTGCCAGCATCGAGGACGGGCACCAGCCCCAGCATTTT
V gene: TRBV9; J gene: TRBJ1-2; clone size: many; D gene: -; CDR3 protein: CASSVADVVYGYTF; CDR3 DNA: TGTGCCAGCAGCGTAGCTGACGTAGTATACGGCTACACCTTC
V gene: TRBV2; J gene: TRBJ1-5; clone size: -; D gene: -; CDR3 protein: CASSGYRDPNQLQHF; CDR3 DNA: TGTGCCAGCAGTGGTTACAGGGATCCCAATCAGCTCCAGCATTTT
V gene: TRBV4-1; J gene: TRBJ2-7; clone size: few; D gene: -; CDR3 protein: CASSPSRTTDYEQYF; CDR3 DNA: TGCGCCAGCAGCCCTTCTCGGACAACGGACTACGAGCAGTACTTC
V gene: TRBV6-2/TRBV6-3; J gene: TRBJ1-3; clone size: few; D gene: -; CDR3 protein: CASSYIPRASGNTIYF; CDR3 DNA: TGTGCCAGCAGTTACATCCCCCGGGCCTCTGGAAACACCATATATTTT
V gene: TRBV3-1; J gene: TRBJ1-1; clone size: -; D gene: -; CDR3 protein: CASSQRTFYTEAFF; CDR3 DNA: TGTGCCAGCAGCCAGCGGACATTTTACACTGAAGCTTTCTTT
V gene: TRBV12-3/TRBV12-4; J gene: TRBJ1-3; clone size: many; D gene: TRBD1; CDR3 protein: CASSLTGPSSGNTIYF; CDR3 DNA: TGTGCCAGCAGCTTGACAGGGCCCAGCTCTGGAAACACCATATATTTT
V gene: TRBV6-1; J gene: TRBJ2-1; clone size: -; D gene: -; CDR3 protein: CASSDALHEQFF; CDR3 DNA: TGTGCCAGCAGTGACGCCCTGCATGAGCAGTTCTTC
V gene: TRBV9; J gene: TRBJ2-7; clone size: -; D gene: -; CDR3 protein: CASSVDAYTGEQYF; CDR3 DNA: TGTGCCAGCAGCGTAGACGCCTACACGGGGGAGCAGTACTTC
V gene: TRBV28; J gene: TRBJ2-1; clone size: -; D gene: TRBD2; CDR3 protein: CASSSRTSGRYNEQFF; CDR3 DNA: TGTGCCAGCAGTTCCCGGACTAGCGGGAGGTACAATGAGCAGTTCTTC
V gene: TRBV7-2; J gene: TRBJ1-1; clone size: few; D gene: -; CDR3 protein: CASSPDRGAEAFF; CDR3 DNA: TGTGCCAGCAGCCCTGACCGGGGGGCTGAAGCTTTCTTT
V gene: TRBV2; J gene: TRBJ2-7; clone size: -; D gene: TRBD1; CDR3 protein: CASKPGQGAYEQYF; CDR3 DNA: TGTGCCAGCAAACCGGGACAGGGGGCTTACGAGCAGTACTTC
V gene: TRBV20-1; J gene: TRBJ2-5; clone size: many; D gene: TRBD1; CDR3 protein: CSAPDRVKTQYF; CDR3 DNA: TGCAGTGCCCCGGACAGGGTGAAGACCCAGTACTTC
V gene: TRBV5-1; J gene: TRBJ2-2; clone size: -; D gene: TRBD2; CDR3 protein: CASSYRLAGASTGELFF; CDR3 DNA: TGCGCCAGCAGCTACCGACTAGCGGGAGCCTCTACCGGGGAGCTGTTTTTT
V gene: TRBV24-1; J gene: TRBJ2-5; clone size: many; D gene: -; CDR3 protein: CATSDLGTAEETQYF; CDR3 DNA: TGTGCCACCAGTGACCTGGGGACTGCTGAAGAGACCCAGTACTTC
V gene: TRBV12-3/TRBV12-4; J gene: TRBJ2-4; clone size: -; D gene: -; CDR3 protein: CASSRPVEGNIQYF; CDR3 DNA: TGTGCCAGCAGTCGCCCCGTGGAGGGGAACATTCAGTACTTC
V gene: TRBV27; J gene: TRBJ2-7; clone size: many; D gene: -; CDR3 protein: CASSFARQEVGYEQYF; CDR3 DNA: TGTGCCAGCAGTTTTGCCCGACAGGAGGTCGGCTACGAGCAGTACTTC
V gene: TRBV5-1; J gene: TRBJ1-2; clone size: many; D gene: TRBD1; CDR3 protein: CASSGTAYGYTF; CDR3 DNA: TGCGCCAGCTCCGGGACAGCCTATGGCTACACCTTC
V gene: TRBV5-5; J gene: TRBJ2-4; clone size: -; D gene: TRBD1; CDR3 protein: CASSLRQGGNIQYF; CDR3 DNA: TGTGCCAGCAGCCTCAGACAGGGCGGAAACATTCAGTACTTC
V gene: TRBV5-6; J gene: TRBJ1-1; clone size: -; D gene: -; CDR3 protein: CASRFLGDTEAFF; CDR3 DNA: TGTGCCAGCAGGTTCCTCGGGGACACTGAAGCTTTCTTT
V gene: TRBV19; J gene: TRBJ1-1; clone size: -; D gene: -; CDR3 protein: CASNNPFRGPEAFF; CDR3 DNA: TGTGCCAGTAACAACCCCTTCAGGGGTCCTGAAGCTTTCTTT
V gene: TRBV12-3/TRBV12-4; J gene: TRBJ2-7; clone size: many; D gene: -; CDR3 protein: CASSPGRAYEQYF; CDR3 DNA: TGTGCCAGCAGCCCCGGGAGAGCCTACGAGCAGTACTTC
V gene: TRBV28; J gene: TRBJ1-4; clone size: many; D gene: -; CDR3 protein: CASGGDEKLFF; CDR3 DNA: TGTGCCAGCGGTGGTGATGAAAAACTGTTTTTT
V gene: TRBV5-1; J gene: TRBJ2-2; clone size: -; D gene: -; CDR3 protein: CASRVTGENTGELFF; CDR3 DNA: TGCGCCAGCAGGGTTACGGGGGAAAACACCGGGGAGCTGTTTTTT
V gene: TRBV3-1; J gene: TRBJ1-5; clone size: -; D gene: -; CDR3 protein: CASSPGSIGNQPQHF; CDR3 DNA: TGTGCCAGCAGCCCGGGGAGTATTGGCAATCAGCCCCAGCATTTT
V gene: TRBV4-3; J gene: TRBJ2-5; clone size: -; D gene: -; CDR3 protein: CASSQDGIQETQYF; CDR3 DNA: TGCGCCAGCAGCCAAGATGGGATCCAAGAGACCCAGTACTTC
V gene: TRBV24-1; J gene: TRBJ1-5; clone size: few; D gene: -; CDR3 protein: CATSVPGASNQPQHF; CDR3 DNA: TGTGCCACCAGTGTCCCAGGGGCGAGCAATCAGCCCCAGCATTTT
V gene: TRBV28; J gene: TRBJ1-2; clone size: many; D gene: TRBD1; CDR3 protein: CASSKPGTGHPGYTF; CDR3 DNA: TGTGCCAGCAGCAAACCCGGGACAGGGCATCCCGGCTACACCTTC
V gene: TRBV2; J gene: TRBJ1-6; clone size: many; D gene: TRBD1; CDR3 protein: CASRGDRGGSPLHF; CDR3 DNA: TGTGCCAGCAGGGGGGACAGGGGTGGTTCACCCCTCCACTTT
V gene: TRBV4-1; J gene: TRBJ1-2; clone size: -; D gene: -; CDR3 protein: CASSQPGRRYGYTF; CDR3 DNA: TGCGCCAGCAGCCAACCGGGCAGGAGATATGGCTACACCTTC
V gene: TRBV6-1; J gene: TRBJ2-5; clone size: few; D gene: -; CDR3 protein: CASSEGRAGETQYF; CDR3 DNA: TGTGCCAGCAGTGAAGGGAGGGCAGGGGAGACCCAGTACTTC
V gene: TRBV11-3; J gene: TRBJ1-2; clone size: few; D gene: -; CDR3 protein: CASSPFGRNYGYTF; CDR3 DNA: TGTGCCAGCAGCCCCTTCGGACGGAACTATGGCTACACCTTC
V gene: TRBV9; J gene: TRBJ1-1; clone size: -; D gene: -; CDR3 protein: CASSVLDNTEAFF; CDR3 DNA: TGTGCCAGCAGCGTTCTGGACAACACTGAAGCTTTCTTT
V gene: TRBV9; J gene: TRBJ2-7; clone size: once; D gene: -; CDR3 protein: CASSPQGGSYEQYF; CDR3 DNA: TGTGCCAGCAGCCCCCAGGGGGGCTCCTACGAGCAGTACTTC
V gene: TRBV15; J gene: TRBJ1-4; clone size: many; D gene: -; CDR3 protein: CATSSRGRANEKLFF; CDR3 DNA: TGTGCCACCAGCAGTCGGGGGCGGGCTAATGAAAAACTGTTTTTT
V gene: TRBV7-2; J gene: TRBJ2-3; clone size: -; D gene: TRBD2; CDR3 protein: CASSSGTSGRRDTQYF; CDR3 DNA: TGTGCCAGCAGCTCGGGGACTAGCGGGAGAAGGGATACGCAGTATTTT
V gene: TRBV5-1; J gene: TRBJ1-2; clone size: few; D gene: TRBD1; CDR3 protein: CASSTGTGRDGYTF; CDR3 DNA: TGCGCCAGCAGCACCGGGACAGGGAGAGATGGCTACACCTTC
V gene: TRBV5-1; J gene: TRBJ2-7; clone size: few; D gene: TRBD2; CDR3 protein: CASSGGEVAKEQYF; CDR3 DNA: TGCGCCAGCAGCGGGGGGGAAGTTGCGAAAGAGCAGTACTTC
V gene: TRBV7-2; J gene: TRBJ1-2; clone size: few; D gene: TRBD1; CDR3 protein: CASSPWTGINYGYTF; CDR3 DNA: TGTGCCAGCAGCCCTTGGACAGGGATTAACTATGGCTACACCTTC
V gene: TRBV29-1; J gene: TRBJ2-2; clone size: many; D gene: -; CDR3 protein: CSTAREGTGELFF; CDR3 DNA: TGCAGCACCGCCCGAGAGGGCACCGGGGAGCTGTTTTTT